This T cell receptor (beta chain) was identified in a study of shared clonotypes between healthy human individuals. V lost 0 bases and J lost 2; bases outside the gene matches: 1. This CDR3 has 15 amino acids. Looked up from germline, CDR1 is SGHNT and CDR2 is YYREEE (reference sequence). Genomic DNA of each subset was evenly split across several immunoSEQ plates. Spread over ten immunoSEQ deep assay plates, unsorted PBMC DNA underwent sequencing. Assay: immunoSEQ multiplex PCR; the TCRdb copy retains only in-frame clones and omits some. The sample lists some 500,000 clones; 70% to 80% were seen once.

Sequenced sample: PBMCs. The receptor was isolated from a woman aged 40 to 50 in good health. Some clones in this sample may be carry-over from other donors' samples. The chain uses TRBV5-4 and TRBJ2-1, with TRBD2 matching 8 bases. The CDR3 DNA sequence: TGTGCCAGCAGCTTGGTGGGACTAGCCTACAATGAGCAGTTCTTC. This encodes CASSLVGLAYNEQFF.